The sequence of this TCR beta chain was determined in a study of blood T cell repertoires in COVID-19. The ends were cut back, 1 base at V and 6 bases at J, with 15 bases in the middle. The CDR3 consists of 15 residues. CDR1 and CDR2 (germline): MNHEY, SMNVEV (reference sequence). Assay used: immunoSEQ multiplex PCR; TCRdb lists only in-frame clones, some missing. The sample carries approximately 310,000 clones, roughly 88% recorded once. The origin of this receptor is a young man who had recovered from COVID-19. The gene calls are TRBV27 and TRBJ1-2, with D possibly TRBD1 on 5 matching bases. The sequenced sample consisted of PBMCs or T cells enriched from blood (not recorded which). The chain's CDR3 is CASSLYGREGNGYTF. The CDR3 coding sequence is TGTGCCAGCAGTTTATACGGCAGGGAAGGGAATGGCTACACCTTC.